These T cell receptor beta chains were read from a single sample in a study of coeliac disease. Assay: immunoSEQ multiplex PCR; the TCRdb copy retains only in-frame clones and omits some. The top ten clones hold roughly 3.2% of a sample with roughly 7,300 clones, about three fifths of them seen once. Sequenced input: lamina propria lymphocytes from the gut. The receptors derive from an older woman with active celiac disease. The CDR3 runs from the conserved cysteine through the conserved F or W. The order of the fields is CDR3 length, J gene, V gene, CDR3 protein.

>16|TRBJ2-3|TRBV4-3
CASSQDLGTRADTQYF
>16|TRBJ2-1|TRBV11-3
CASSLFASGRAHEQFF
>19|TRBJ1-6|TRBV7-2
CASSSSHMGGNPYNSPLHF
>15|TRBJ2-7|TRBV5-1
CASSPPGLALGEQYF
>16|TRBJ1-4|TRBV5-6
CASSLRGGRAIEKLFF
>15|TRBJ2-7|TRBV7-2
CASSDRDRVSYEQYF
>15|TRBJ1-2|TRBV27
CASSPSLTGNYGYTF
>11|TRBJ2-1|TRBV27
CATNSRYEQFF
>20|TRBJ2-1|TRBV18
CASSKGVGTSGLSSYNEQFF
>16|TRBJ1-2|TRBV19
CASSMGGAASIIGYTF
>14|TRBJ2-7|TRBV7-3
CASSFLSGPYEQYF
>18|TRBJ2-7|TRBV4-2
CASSQNPGLAASSYEQYF
>13|TRBJ1-3|TRBV30
CAWSVESGNTIYF
>14|TRBJ1-1|TRBV2
CASSRQGANTEAFF
>16|TRBJ2-3|TRBV7-2
CASSLGWVPGGSVQYF
>13|TRBJ2-1|TRBV7-9
CASSLWEGREQFF
>14|TRBJ2-5|TRBV19
CASSIRGRQETQYF
>15|TRBJ2-7|TRBV27
CASRQTGSLSYEQYF
>13|TRBJ2-3|TRBV2
CASVEREVDTQYF
>18|TRBJ2-3|TRBV14
CASSQWAGTSRDTDTQYF
>12|TRBJ2-5|TRBV19
CASGGDSETQYF
>14|TRBJ2-5|TRBV5-1
CASSLTGGQETQYF
>16|TRBJ1-1|TRBV30
CAWTGREINQNTEAFF
>13|TRBJ1-1|TRBV7-9
CASSFTGFTEAFF
>14|TRBJ1-1|TRBV6-5
CASRTGGLNTEAFF
>13|TRBJ2-2|TRBV12-5
CASGLGSGGELFF
>14|TRBJ2-7|TRBV7-3
CASSLGQSSYEQYF
>16|TRBJ2-1|TRBV9
CASSVYLGLAGNEQFF
>16|TRBJ2-5|TRBV18
CASSPPRGGAQETQYF
>19|TRBJ2-3|TRBV4-2
CASSHRVLADPGETDTQYF
>14|TRBJ1-3|TRBV30
CAWSTGGSGNTIYF
>12|TRBJ1-5|TRBV28
CASRLSGRPQHF